The 18 T cell receptor beta chains presented below share a single source sample, sequenced in a study of blood T cell repertoires in COVID-19. The method was immunoSEQ multiplex PCR; TCRdb's version includes in-frame clones alone and lacks a portion of them. There are approximately 85,000 clones in the sample; roughly four fifths occur only once, and around an eighth lies in the top ten. The specimen sequenced was peripheral blood. All receptors come from a human donor in a cohort sampled during active COVID-19.

The chain combines TRBV6-5 with TRBJ2-5; TRBD2 might be the D (5 bases). Trimming removed 0 bases from V and 5 bases from J, with 13 bases in between. The germline CDR1 and CDR2 sequences are MNHEY and SVGAGI. The CDR3 consists of 15 residues. CDR3 protein: CASSYSSRGVETQYF. CDR3 in DNA: TGTGCCAGCAGTTACTCGAGTCGGGGAGTGGAGACCCAGTACTTC.

This clone appeared a single time. This chain links TRBV11-2 with TRBJ2-1, with a possible D match to TRBD1 (5 bases). V lost 6 bases and J lost 9, with 12 bases in between. The CDR3 covers 12 residues. CDR1 is SGHAT, CDR2 FQNNGV, per germline. CDR3 in DNA: TGTGCCAGCAGAGGGGCTCGAATTGAGCAGTTCTTC. Translated, it gives CASRGARIEQFF.

This clone was recorded once. The rearrangement uses TRBV19 and TRBJ1-2, with a weak D call TRBD1 (5 bases). The germline CDR1 and CDR2 sequences are LNHDA and SQIVND (reference sequence). The CDR3 loop spans 13 amino acids. The V end lost 7 bases, the J end lost 2 bases, and 11 bases lay between the germline ends. Written as DNA, the CDR3 is TGTGCCAGTACCCGCGGGGGGAACTATGGCTACACCTTC. Residues: CASTRGGNYGYTF.

This clone came up a few times. J is TRBJ1-2 and V is TRBV20-1; TRBD1 agrees at 7 bases. The germline V gene encodes CDR1 DFQATT and CDR2 SNEGSKA (reference sequence). V was clipped by 5 bases and J by 8 bases; unmatched bases: 5. This CDR3 comprises 11 residues. The CDR3 DNA sequence: TGCAGTGCTCACAGGGGAAGGGGCTACACCTTC. It is translated as CSAHRGRGYTF.

This chain uses TRBV5-6 with TRBJ2-4; TRBD1 might be the D (6 bases). Trimming cost V 1 base and J 5 bases, with 16 bases left between them. The CDR3 has 16 residues. CDR1 SGHDT and CDR2 YYEEEE come from the germline V gene. In DNA form, the CDR3 reads TGTGCCAGCAGCTTGTATCTCGGGACAATGGAAAACATTCAGTACTTC. This gives the protein CASSLYLGTMENIQYF.

V and J are TRBV5-3 and TRBJ1-6; D perhaps matches TRBD1 (5 bases). TRBV5-3 is identified as an open reading frame with a role that is uncertain. The CDR3 totals 18 residues. Trimming took off 1 base at V and 6 bases at J, with 20 bases between the two ends. For the CDR3, the DNA is TGTGCCAGAAGCTTGAATATCTCGGCAGGGATTTGTAATTCACCCCTCCACTTT. Amino acid sequence: CARSLNISAGICNSPLHF.

The CDR3 DNA reads as TGTGCCATCGGCCTGGGCAGTGAGCAGTTCTTC. It codes for CAIGLGSEQFF. The chain uses TRBV10-3 and TRBJ2-1; D is unresolved. The CDR3 is made up of 11 amino acids. Trimming removed 8 bases at V and 9 bases at J, with 11 bases between. The germline V gene encodes CDR1 ENHRY and CDR2 SYGVKD.

J is TRBJ2-1 and V is TRBV7-9, with TRBD1 as a possible D gene (7 bases). From germline, CDR1 is SEHNR and CDR2 FQNEAQ (reference sequence). Trimming stripped 5 bases from V and 7 bases from J, with 21 bases between. The CDR3 length is 16 residues. For the CDR3, the DNA is TGTGCCAGCAGCGGCCCGGCGGGACAGAACGCAAATGAGCAGTTCTTC. Residues: CASSGPAGQNANEQFF. The complete variable domain, with remaining parts taken from reference TRBV7-9 and TRBJ2-1, reads DTGVSQNPRHKITKRGQNVTFRCDPISEHNRLYWYRQTLGQGPEFLTYFQNEAQLEKSRLLSDRFSAERPKGSFSTLEIQRTEQGDSAMYLCASSGPAGQNANEQFFGPGTRLTVL.

The rearrangement joins TRBV12-1 to TRBJ1-1. TRBV12-1 is a pseudogene. This CDR3 region has 15 residues. The CDR3 DNA follows: TGTGCCAGCAGCTTTGGGGCCCGGGGAGGCACTGAAGCTTTCTTT. This translates into CASSFGARGGTEAFF.

This clone turned up a few times. The rearrangement uses TRBV30 and TRBJ2-1; TRBD2 agrees at 10 bases. The CDR3 totals 14 residues. The V gene end was trimmed by 3 bases and the J gene end by 5 bases; junction bases not matched to a gene: 4. CDR1 is GTSNPN and CDR2 is SVGIG in the germline V gene (reference sequence). The CDR3 here is CAWRIAGGHNEQFF. The CDR3 coding sequence is TGTGCCTGGAGAATAGCGGGGGGTCACAATGAGCAGTTCTTC.

This rearrangement joins TRBV5-1 to TRBJ1-4, with D uncertain. Germline values: CDR1 SGHRS, CDR2 YFSETQ. This CDR3 spans 14 amino acids. With 0 bases removed from V and 5 bases from J, the gap between germline ends came to 8 bases. The CDR3 protein is CASSLVAGNEKLFF. In DNA, the CDR3 is TGCGCCAGCAGCTTGGTGGCAGGAAATGAAAAACTGTTTTTT.

The chain uses TRBV18 and TRBJ1-2; maybe TRBD1 (5 bases). V lost 6 bases to trimming and J lost 7 bases, with 18 bases between them. CDR1 KGHSH and CDR2 LQKENI come from the germline V gene. This CDR3 has 14 residues. The CDR3: CASSPSNRDFGYTF. CDR3 in DNA: TGTGCCAGCTCTCCCTCCAACCGGGACTTTGGCTACACCTTC.

This clone was observed a few times. The chain recombines TRBV6-5 with TRBJ1-1; 9 bases map to TRBD1. The CDR3 has 15 amino acids. Germline values: CDR1 MNHEY, CDR2 SVGAGI. Trimming cost V 6 bases and J 0 bases; bases outside gene matches: 5. CDR3 DNA sequence: TGTGCCAGCAGCCTGACAGGGGGAATGAACACTGAAGCTTTCTTT. It is translated as CASSLTGGMNTEAFF.

The chain employs TRBV5-1 and TRBJ1-4; no definite D call. CDR3 length equals 14 residues. Trimming cost V 4 bases and J 3 bases, with 10 bases left between them. Germline CDR1 and CDR2: SGHRS and YFSETQ. As DNA, the CDR3 is TGCGCCAGCAGCGGTGGTTCGGCTAATGAAAAACTGTTTTTT. Translated: CASSGGSANEKLFF.

This chain joins TRBV7-2 and TRBJ1-2; D call uncertain. Germline V lookup: CDR1 SGHTA, CDR2 FQGNSA. This CDR3 is built from 13 residues. V dropped 6 bases and J dropped 0 bases, with 8 bases sitting between them. This chain's CDR3 is CASRTDPNYGYTF. Here the CDR3 DNA reads TGTGCCAGCAGAACAGATCCTAACTATGGCTACACCTTC. Supplemented by reference TRBV7-2 and TRBJ1-2, the full variable domain reads GAGVSQSPSNKVTEKGKDVELRCDPISGHTALYWYRQSLGQGLEFLIYFQGNSAPDKSGLPSDRFSAERTGGSVSTLTIQRTQQEDSAVYLCASRTDPNYGYTFGSGTRLTVV.

J is TRBJ2-3 and V is TRBV6-5, with TRBD2 identical over 10 bases. With V trimmed by 6 bases and J by 6 bases, 9 bases remained unmatched. Germline loops: CDR1 MNHEY, CDR2 SVGAGI. The CDR3 is 15 amino acids. The CDR3 reads CASRLAGASLDTQYF. CDR3 sequence (DNA): TGTGCCAGCAGGCTAGCGGGGGCCTCATTGGATACGCAGTATTTT.

V gene TRBV19 combines with J gene TRBJ2-2; TRBD2 agrees at 12 bases. The trim removed 6 bases at V and 5 bases at J, leaving 7 bases unmatched. The CDR3 runs to 16 residues. From germline, CDR1 is LNHDA and CDR2 SQIVND (reference sequence). The CDR3 coding sequence is TGTGCCAGTAGGACGACTAGCGGGGGATTTACCGGGGAGCTGTTTTTT. Translation gives CASRTTSGGFTGELFF.

The chain joins TRBV11-2 to TRBJ2-7; 9 nucleotides match TRBD2. This CDR3 is 16 amino acids long. V shed 4 bases, J shed 0 bases, and the junction held 7 bases outside the gene matches. CDR1 and CDR2 (germline): SGHAT, FQNNGV. CDR3 DNA: TGTGCCAGCAGCTCACGCCTAGCGGGGCCCTCCTACGAGCAGTACTTC. Protein sequence: CASSSRLAGPSYEQYF.